Listed below are T cell receptor beta chains from one sample, sequenced in a study of cytomegalovirus exposure and HLA in healthy donors. Method: immunoSEQ multiplex PCR; TCRdb's copy keeps in-frame clones and lacks some. The table records approximately 64,000 clones, around 74% of them present only once. The sequenced sample consisted of PBMCs. The receptor set was obtained from a male donor in good health and CMV-seropositive. Each CDR3 is given with its conserved first and last residue. A D gene is named only where the DNA matches it firmly. Expanded clones are given a class, and other clones once, few, many or no size at all.

D gene,J gene,V gene,clone size,CDR3 DNA,CDR3 protein
TRBD2,TRBJ2-1,TRBV6-5,NA,TGTGCCAGCAGTATCAGCGGGGGTTTCTACAATGAGCAGTTCTTC,CASSISGGFYNEQFF
NA,TRBJ1-2,TRBV5-4,once,TGTGCCAGCAGCTTAGGACAGTTCAACTATGGCTACACCTTC,CASSLGQFNYGYTF
TRBD1,TRBJ2-1,TRBV23-1,once,TGCGCCAGCAGCCGGGGACAGGGGATCATCTGGCAGTTCTTC,CASSRGQGIIWQFF
NA,TRBJ1-5,TRBV5-5,NA,TGTGCCAGCAGCTTGGTCGGCCAGGGTCTTAGCAATCAGCCCCAGCATTTT,CASSLVGQGLSNQPQHF
NA,TRBJ1-3,TRBV11-3,NA,TGTGCCAGCAGCTCAGCGTCAGGGGGAAACACCATATATTTT,CASSSASGGNTIYF
TRBD2,TRBJ2-3,TRBV29-1,few,TGCAGCGTTTGTCTAGCGGGGTCTGAGGCGCAGTATTTT,CSVCLAGSEAQYF
NA,TRBJ1-2,TRBV19,NA,TGTGCCAGTCGGGAGGGAGGGGGTCGATGGTATGGCTACACCTTC,CASREGGGRWYGYTF
TRBD1,TRBJ1-1,TRBV6-5,NA,TGTGCCAGCAGCCGGACAGGCATGAACACTGAAGCTTTCTTT,CASSRTGMNTEAFF
TRBD2,TRBJ2-7,TRBV7-2,NA,TGTGCCAGCAGCTTGTTCCGCGGGGGGACCTACGAGCAGTACTTC,CASSLFRGGTYEQYF
NA,TRBJ1-1,TRBV4-2,NA,TGTGCCAGCAGCCAAGGAGGCATGAACACTGAAGCTTTCTTT,CASSQGGMNTEAFF
TRBD1,TRBJ2-7,TRBV5-6,NA,TGTGCCAGCAGCTCCCATCCGACAGGGAACTCCTACGAGCAGTACTTC,CASSSHPTGNSYEQYF
TRBD2,TRBJ2-1,TRBV6-4,NA,TGTGCCAGCAGTCTTGGTAGCGGGGGCTACAATGAGCAGTTCTTC,CASSLGSGGYNEQFF
NA,TRBJ1-1,TRBV5-8,NA,TGTGCCAGCAGCTTGTCCGAGACAAACACTGAAGCTTTCTTT,CASSLSETNTEAFF
TRBD1,TRBJ1-4,TRBV7-2,NA,TGTGCCAGCAGCTTTACCGGACAGGCAACTAATGAAAAACTGTTTTTT,CASSFTGQATNEKLFF
NA,TRBJ2-1,TRBV7-2,NA,NA,CASSLLAGGPLWQFF
NA,TRBJ1-6,TRBV4-2,NA,TGTGCCAGCAGCCAAGGGAGGAATTCACCCCTCCACTTT,CASSQGRNSPLHF
NA,TRBJ2-4,TRBV5-4,NA,TGTGCCAGCAGCTCACTCCTGGGAGGATCCAAAAACATTCAGTACTTC,CASSSLLGGSKNIQYF
NA,TRBJ1-4,TRBV5-1,NA,TGCGCCAGCAGCGAGGACAGCAAAACAAATGAAAAACTGTTTTTT,CASSEDSKTNEKLFF
NA,TRBJ1-5,TRBV21-1,NA,TGTGCCAGCAGCAAGGCGGACAGTTATAGCAATCAGCCCCAGCATTTT,CASSKADSYSNQPQHF
NA,TRBJ2-7,TRBV7-9,NA,TGTGCCAGCAGCTTGGCCCCCGGGGGGCCCTCCTACGAGCAGTACTTC,CASSLAPGGPSYEQYF
TRBD1,TRBJ1-1,TRBV5-1,NA,TGCGCCAGCAGGCAGGACACAAGACAGGGGGCAGGCACTGAAGCTTTCTTT,CASRQDTRQGAGTEAFF
NA,TRBJ2-7,TRBV5-1,NA,TGCGCCAGCACCGGGACTGGATCCTACGAGCAGTACTTC,CASTGTGSYEQYF
NA,TRBJ2-1,TRBV7-6,NA,TGTGCCAGCAGCTTAGGCGGGGGCCCTTACAATGAGCAGTTCTTC,CASSLGGGPYNEQFF
TRBD2,TRBJ2-1,TRBV7-6,NA,TGTGCCAGCAGCACCCGGACTAGCGGGGGAAATGAGCAGTTCTTC,CASSTRTSGGNEQFF
TRBD2,TRBJ2-3,TRBV10-3,NA,TGTGCCATCAGTGAGTCGGGGGACTATCTCACAGATACGCAGTATTTT,CAISESGDYLTDTQYF
TRBD1,TRBJ2-2,TRBV2,NA,TGTGCCAGCTGTTGGGACAGAACCACCGGGGAGCTGTTTTTT,CASCWDRTTGELFF
TRBD2,TRBJ2-7,TRBV11-2,NA,TGTGCCAGCAGTCCGTTAACTAGCGACTACGAGCAGTACTTC,CASSPLTSDYEQYF
NA,TRBJ2-7,TRBV18,few,TGTGCCAGCTCACCACCCGCAGGGTTAAGCTCCTACGAGCAGTACTTC,CASSPPAGLSSYEQYF
NA,TRBJ1-3,TRBV7-2,NA,TGTGCCAGCAGCTTAAAGATAAGTGCAGGGCCTGGAAACACCATATATTTT,CASSLKISAGPGNTIYF
NA,TRBJ2-3,TRBV30,NA,TGTGCCTGGGTCCGGGGGGCCCCACTTTTAACAGATACGCAGTATTTT,CAWVRGAPLLTDTQYF
NA,TRBJ1-2,TRBV9,once,TGTGCCAGCAGCGTAGCGGGTTACCCTAACTATGGCTACACCTTC,CASSVAGYPNYGYTF
NA,TRBJ2-7,TRBV6-1,NA,TGTGCCAGCAGTGAACTAGTTAACTACGAGCAGTACTTC,CASSELVNYEQYF
NA,TRBJ2-1,TRBV4-2,NA,TGTGCCAGCAGCCAAGAAAATGCCGGAAACGGGGGCTCCTACAATGAGCAGTTCTTC,CASSQENAGNGGSYNEQFF
TRBD1,TRBJ1-1,TRBV11-2,NA,TGTGCCAGCAGCTTAGTTGACAGGGGATTCACTGAAGCTTTCTTT,CASSLVDRGFTEAFF
TRBD2,TRBJ2-7,TRBV6-6,NA,TGTGCCAGCGCGCCACCGGGGGGCTCCTACGAGCAGTACTTC,CASAPPGGSYEQYF
TRBD1,TRBJ2-7,TRBV18,NA,TGTGCCAGCTCACCACCGGGACAGTTCTACGAGCAGTACTTC,CASSPPGQFYEQYF
NA,TRBJ1-4,TRBV19,NA,TGTGCCAGTAACCACAGGCCTGAGACTGAAAAACTGTTTTTT,CASNHRPETEKLFF
TRBD1,TRBJ2-1,TRBV11-2,NA,TGTGCCAGCAGCTACGACAGGGGCTACAATGAGCAGTTCTTC,CASSYDRGYNEQFF
NA,TRBJ1-4,TRBV27,few,TGTGCCAGCAGTTTATCAAGGGGTTGGGATGAAAAACTGTTTTTT,CASSLSRGWDEKLFF
TRBD1,TRBJ1-3,TRBV29-1,NA,TGCAGCGCCGTGACAGGGTTTGGAAACACCATATATTTT,CSAVTGFGNTIYF
TRBD2,TRBJ2-2,TRBV28,NA,TGTGCCAGCAGTTTTCTAGCGGGGTTCACCGGGGAGCTGTTTTTT,CASSFLAGFTGELFF
TRBD1,TRBJ2-1,TRBV27,NA,TGTGCCAGCAGACATGGACAGGGGCGCGGAAATGAGCAGTTCTTC,CASRHGQGRGNEQFF
TRBD1,TRBJ2-1,TRBV9,NA,TGTGCCAGCAGCGCGGGACAGGTGAGCTCCTACAATGAGCAGTTCTTC,CASSAGQVSSYNEQFF
NA,TRBJ1-4,TRBV7-8,NA,TGTGCCAGCAGCGGAACAGGGTTCTTTAATGAAAAACTGTTTTTT,CASSGTGFFNEKLFF
TRBD1,TRBJ2-2,TRBV27,NA,TGTGCCAGCAGTTTACGTGGGTGGGACAGGGAAGGCGGGGAGCTGTTTTTT,CASSLRGWDREGGELFF
TRBD1,TRBJ2-7,TRBV9,NA,TGTGCCAGCAGTCGGGCTCAGGGGGCCTACGAGCAGTACTTC,CASSRAQGAYEQYF
NA,TRBJ2-7,TRBV7-9,NA,TGTGCCAGCAGCTGGACAGACCTCTCCTACGAGCAGTACTTC,CASSWTDLSYEQYF
TRBD1,TRBJ2-7,TRBV10-3,NA,TGTGCCATCAGCAGATCCGGTGGGACAGGGGACCACGAGCAGTACTTC,CAISRSGGTGDHEQYF
NA,TRBJ1-1,TRBV9,NA,TGTGCCAGCAGCGTAGCAGCAGGGATAGCTGAAGCTTTCTTT,CASSVAAGIAEAFF
TRBD2,TRBJ2-5,TRBV11-1,NA,TGTGCCAGCAGCCCTCTTGGGCGGGGGGGCCGTGAGACCCAGTACTTC,CASSPLGRGGRETQYF
TRBD1,TRBJ2-5,TRBV7-7,NA,TGTGCTAGCAGCTTCTCGGGACAGCAAGAGACCCAGTACTTC,CASSFSGQQETQYF